A single sample is the source of the 5 T cell receptor beta chains below, sequenced in a study of T cells after yellow fever vaccination (dated by TCRdb to about 2019). Libraries were made using 5' RACE. Sequencer: Illumina NovaSeq 6000. TCRdb ran its own pipeline on the public reads, namely fastp trimming at Q25 and MiXCR clone calling, and kept in-frame beta chains. Here each entry gathers all rows of one CDR3 protein and keeps the most common genes and DNA. The sample table records 170,000 or so distinct CDR3 sequences; over 7% of these occur just once. Approximately 35% of the sample goes to the ten largest clones. In light of the paper, this sample's treatment or condition label describes: live attenuated yellow fever vaccine strain. This sample comprised CD8+ T cells sorted from PBMCs, obtained 45 days after the yellow fever booster vaccination. All receptors come from a man between 18 and 29 years old who received the YFV17D yellow fever vaccine.

This clonotype was picked up a small number of times. The chain recombines TRBV3-1 with TRBJ2-1, with D tentatively TRBD2 (5 bases). CDR1 is LGHDT and CDR2 is YNNKEL in the germline V gene (reference sequence). The CDR3 is 17 residues long. Trimming shortened V by 0 bases and J by 0 bases, and 12 bases separated the two germline ends. As DNA, the CDR3 is TGTGCCAGCAGCCAAGATCTGAGCGGCAGCTCCTACAATGAGCAGTTCTTC. This sequence encodes CASSQDLSGSSYNEQFF.

This clonotype was recorded a few times. The CDR3 coding sequence is TGCGCCAGCAGCCAAGCGCCAGGTGATAACTATGGCTACACCTTC. Amino acid sequence: CASSQAPGDNYGYTF. The rearrangement links TRBV4-1 to TRBJ1-2, with D hard to call. Looked up from germline, CDR1 is MGHRA and CDR2 is YSYEKL. Trimming stripped 1 base from V and 1 base from J, with 10 bases between. The CDR3 spans 15 residues.

The chain recombines TRBV20-1 with TRBJ1-5; TRBD1 matches 7 bases. CDR1 is DFQATT and CDR2 is SNEGSKA in the germline V gene (reference sequence). With 3 bases clipped from V and 1 base from J, the junction kept 6 bases outside the gene matches. The CDR3 covers 15 residues. The CDR3 loop is CSASRQGLSNQPQHF. Written as DNA, the CDR3 is TGCAGTGCTAGTCGACAGGGACTAAGCAATCAGCCCCAGCATTTT.

This clonotype was recorded a few times. This sequence joins TRBV6-5 and TRBJ1-2; 7 bases agree with TRBD1. The V gene end was trimmed by 4 bases and the J gene end by 10 bases; junction bases not matched to a gene: 3. The CDR3 has 11 residues. Germline V gene sequence: CDR1 MNHEY, CDR2 SVGAGI. CDR3 bases: TGTGCCAGCAGTTCCGGACAGGTCTACACCTTC. Translation gives CASSSGQVYTF.

This chain uses TRBV7-3 with TRBJ2-5; D ambiguous. This CDR3 has 13 amino acids. Trimming took 5 bases from V and 3 from J, leaving 10 bases between them. Per germline, CDR1 SGHTA and CDR2 FQGTGA. For the CDR3, the DNA is TGTGCCAGCAGCCAGCCATGGGAAGAGACCCAGTACTTC. Amino acid sequence: CASSQPWEETQYF.